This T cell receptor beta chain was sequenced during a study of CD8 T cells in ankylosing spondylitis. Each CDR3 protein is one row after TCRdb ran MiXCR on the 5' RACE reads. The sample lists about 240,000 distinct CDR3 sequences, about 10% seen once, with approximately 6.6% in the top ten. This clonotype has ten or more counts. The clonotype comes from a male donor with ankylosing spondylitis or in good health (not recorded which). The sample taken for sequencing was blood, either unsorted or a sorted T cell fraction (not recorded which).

The CDR3: CASSLRLAAGELFF. CDR3 sequence (DNA): TGTGCCAGCAGCTTGAGGCTAGCGGCCGGGGAGCTGTTTTTT. The chain combines TRBV5-5 with TRBJ2-2; 7 bases agree with TRBD2. From germline, CDR1 is SGHKS and CDR2 YYEKEE (reference sequence). V shed 1 base, J shed 6 bases, and the junction held 3 bases outside the gene matches. CDR3 length: 14 amino acids.